This T cell receptor beta chain originates from a study of shared clonotypes between healthy human individuals. Findings of the study overall: It was anticipated that sequencing depth would influence how many clonotypes donors shared.

Assay used: immunoSEQ multiplex PCR; TCRdb lists only in-frame clones, some missing. The sample has approximately 980,000 clones, over 75% seen once; the top ten hold over 1.3%. Study donors comprised healthy, HIV-negative adults devoid of recent acute infection or vaccination. As concerns this clone: Its antigen is as yet unknown.

V dropped 8 bases and J dropped 6; count of bases not matched to a gene: 26. Germline V gene lookup returns CDR1 MDHEN and CDR2 SYDVKM. The CDR3 length is 20 residues. Sequencing was carried out using memory CD4+ T cells sorted from blood. Indicated subset: CD45RA-negative fraction. The TCR was taken from a young man in good health. The chain combines TRBV28 with TRBJ2-5; 11 nucleotides match TRBD2. CDR3 DNA: TGTGCCAGCGTAGCAGGGGATCTTAGCGGGAGGGCCTTTCTTACGAAGACCCAGTACTTC. As protein: CASVAGDLSGRAFLTKTQYF.